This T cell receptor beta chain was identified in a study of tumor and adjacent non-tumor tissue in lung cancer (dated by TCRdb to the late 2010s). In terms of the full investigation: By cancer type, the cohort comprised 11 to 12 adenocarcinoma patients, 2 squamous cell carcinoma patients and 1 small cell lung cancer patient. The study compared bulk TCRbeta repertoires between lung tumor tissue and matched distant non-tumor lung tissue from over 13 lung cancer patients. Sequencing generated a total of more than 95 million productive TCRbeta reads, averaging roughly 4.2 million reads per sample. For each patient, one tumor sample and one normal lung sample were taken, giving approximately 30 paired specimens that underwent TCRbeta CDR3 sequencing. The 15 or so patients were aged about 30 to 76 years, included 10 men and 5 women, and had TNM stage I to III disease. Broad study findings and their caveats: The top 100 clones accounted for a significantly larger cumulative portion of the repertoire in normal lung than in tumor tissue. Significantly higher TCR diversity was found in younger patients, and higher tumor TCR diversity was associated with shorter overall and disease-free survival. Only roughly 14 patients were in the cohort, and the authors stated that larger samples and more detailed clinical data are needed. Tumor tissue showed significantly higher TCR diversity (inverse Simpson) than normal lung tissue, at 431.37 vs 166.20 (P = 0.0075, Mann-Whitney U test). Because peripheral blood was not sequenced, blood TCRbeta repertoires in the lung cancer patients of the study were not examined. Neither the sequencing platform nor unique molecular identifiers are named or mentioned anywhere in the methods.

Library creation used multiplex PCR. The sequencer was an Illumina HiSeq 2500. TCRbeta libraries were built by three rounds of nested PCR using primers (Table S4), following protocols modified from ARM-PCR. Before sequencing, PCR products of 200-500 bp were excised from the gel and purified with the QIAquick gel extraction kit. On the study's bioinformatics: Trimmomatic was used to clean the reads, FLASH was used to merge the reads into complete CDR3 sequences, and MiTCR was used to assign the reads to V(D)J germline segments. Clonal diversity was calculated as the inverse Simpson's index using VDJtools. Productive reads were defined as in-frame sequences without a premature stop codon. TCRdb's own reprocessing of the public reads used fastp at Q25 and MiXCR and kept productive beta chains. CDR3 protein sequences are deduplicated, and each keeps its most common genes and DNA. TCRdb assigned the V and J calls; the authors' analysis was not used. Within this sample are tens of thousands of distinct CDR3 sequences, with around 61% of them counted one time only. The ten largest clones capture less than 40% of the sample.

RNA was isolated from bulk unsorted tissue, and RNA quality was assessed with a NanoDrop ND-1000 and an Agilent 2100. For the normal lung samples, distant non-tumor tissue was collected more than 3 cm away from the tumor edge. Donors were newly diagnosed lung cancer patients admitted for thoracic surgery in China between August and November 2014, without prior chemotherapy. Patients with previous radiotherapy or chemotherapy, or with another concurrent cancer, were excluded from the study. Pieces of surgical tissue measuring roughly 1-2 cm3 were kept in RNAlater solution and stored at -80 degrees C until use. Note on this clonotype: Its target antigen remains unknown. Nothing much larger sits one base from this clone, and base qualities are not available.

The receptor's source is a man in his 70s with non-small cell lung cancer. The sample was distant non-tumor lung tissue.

The nucleotide sequence reads TGTGCCAGCAGCTTAAGCCGGGGGGATCAAATGACCCAGTACTTC. The encoded protein is CASSLSRGDQMTQYF. The rearranged segments are TRBV11-2 and TRBJ2-5, with 7 middle bases fitting TRBD2. CDR1 and CDR2 are read off the germline V gene as SGHAT and FQNNGV. There are 15 amino acids in the CDR3, from cysteine to phenylalanine inclusive. Here the CDR3 DNA is all that survives: 45 bases in frame from base 1. V ends up 2 bases short and J 7 bases short, with an unmatched junction base count of 10.